Given below is one TCR beta chain in context. Germline values: CDR1 SGHNT, CDR2 YYREEE (reference sequence). The V end was cut by 0 bases, the J end by 2 bases, with 12 bases between. This CDR3 spans 15 amino acids. Time point meaning: baseline, week 1 (first vaccination visit). Treatment of the sample: pre-vaccination baseline after standard-of-care therapy. This sample was taken from a study of a mutant IDH1 vaccine in newly diagnosed glioma. Measured with immunoSEQ multiplex PCR; TCRdb has only the in-frame clones, and not every one. The data contain tens of thousands of clones, around 82% of them singletons.

The V call is TRBV5-4, the J call TRBJ2-7, with a tentative D call TRBD2 (5 bases). Sequencing was performed on PBMCs, taken from a glioma patient treated with radiotherapy, temozolomide or both. This TCR was recovered from a woman aged 50 to 60 with glioma. The CDR3 here is CASSLGAGTTYEQYF. The CDR3 DNA reads TGTGCCAGCAGCTTGGGGGCGGGTACTACCTACGAGCAGTACTTC.